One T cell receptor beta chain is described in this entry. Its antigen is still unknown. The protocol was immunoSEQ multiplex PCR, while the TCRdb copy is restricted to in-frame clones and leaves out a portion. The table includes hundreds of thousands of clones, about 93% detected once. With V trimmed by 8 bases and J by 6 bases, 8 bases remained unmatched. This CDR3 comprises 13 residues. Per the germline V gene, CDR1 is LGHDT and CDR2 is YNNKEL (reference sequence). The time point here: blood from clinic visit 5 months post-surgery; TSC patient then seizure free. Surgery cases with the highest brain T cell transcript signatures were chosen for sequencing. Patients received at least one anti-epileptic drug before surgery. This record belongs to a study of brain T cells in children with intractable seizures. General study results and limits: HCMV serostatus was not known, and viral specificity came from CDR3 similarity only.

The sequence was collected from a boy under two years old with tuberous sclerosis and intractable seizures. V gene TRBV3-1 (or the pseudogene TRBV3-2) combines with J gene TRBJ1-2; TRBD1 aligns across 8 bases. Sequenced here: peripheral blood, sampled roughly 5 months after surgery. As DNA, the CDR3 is TGTGCCAGCCTCCACACAGGGGGTAATGGCTACACCTTC. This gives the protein CASLHTGGNGYTF.